The T cell receptor beta chain described here comes from a study of blood T cell repertoires in COVID-19. Study-wide context: Sites in the United States, Italy and Spain provided acute and convalescent COVID-19 samples.

In the original processing: Counts of nucleated cells, estimated from reference gene primer amplification, were obtained. TCRdb's copy holds only in-frame clones and misses some; the assay was immunoSEQ multiplex PCR. The V and J calls and clone size are taken from that table; D and trimming were inferred from the DNA. The sample has roughly 480,000 clones, 80% to 90% seen once; the top ten hold around 0.95%. Looked up from germline, CDR1 is SGHNT and CDR2 is YENEEA. V was clipped by 8 bases and J by 3 bases, with 12 bases between them. The CDR3 is 13 amino acids. The V gene is TRBV11-3, the J gene TRBJ2-3, with D possibly TRBD1 on 6 matching bases. The TCR sequence derives from a man between 18 and 29 years old with COVID-19, enrolled during active disease. The sequenced sample was peripheral blood. The CDR3 reads CASEAGVTDTQYF. CDR3 in DNA: TGTGCCAGCGAAGCAGGGGTAACAGATACGCAGTATTTT.